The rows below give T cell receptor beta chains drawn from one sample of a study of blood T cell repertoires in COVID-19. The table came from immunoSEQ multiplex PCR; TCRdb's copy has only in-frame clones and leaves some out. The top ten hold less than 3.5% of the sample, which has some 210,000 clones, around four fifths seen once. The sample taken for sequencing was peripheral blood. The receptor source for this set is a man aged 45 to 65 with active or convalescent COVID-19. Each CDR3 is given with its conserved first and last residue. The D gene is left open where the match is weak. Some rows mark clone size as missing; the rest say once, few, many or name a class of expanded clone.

CDR3: CASKTSIADTQYF; DNA: TGTGCCAGCAAAACCTCTATCGCAGATACGCAGTATTTT; D: .; V: TRBV6-6; J: TRBJ2-3; length: 13; size: once
CDR3: CASSFGGPEAFF; DNA: TGTGCCAGCAGTTTCGGGGGGCCTGAAGCTTTCTTT; D: .; V: TRBV12-3/TRBV12-4; J: TRBJ1-1; length: 12; size: .
CDR3: CASSYSSRFDGYTF; DNA: TGTGCCAGCAGTTACTCGTCCAGGTTCGATGGCTACACCTTC; D: .; V: TRBV6-5; J: TRBJ1-2; length: 14; size: .
CDR3: CASSLDPQYGYTF; DNA: TGCGCCAGCAGCTTGGACCCCCAGTATGGCTACACCTTC; D: .; V: TRBV5-1; J: TRBJ1-2; length: 13; size: once
CDR3: CASSLLRQGSYGYTF; DNA: TGTGCCAGCAGTTTATTGAGACAGGGAAGCTATGGCTACACCTTC; D: TRBD1; V: TRBV28; J: TRBJ1-2; length: 15; size: once
CDR3: CASSHPMDSSGANVLTF; DNA: TGTGCCAGTAGCCACCCGATGGACTCGTCCGGGGCCAACGTCCTGACTTTC; D: .; V: TRBV19; J: TRBJ2-6; length: 17; size: .
CDR3: CASSHLRDGAEAFF; DNA: TGTGCCAGCAGCCACCTGAGGGATGGCGCTGAAGCTTTCTTT; D: .; V: TRBV7-2; J: TRBJ1-1; length: 14; size: once
CDR3: CASSPRGQAYNEQFF; DNA: TGTGCCAGCAGCCCGCGTGGGCAAGCATACAATGAGCAGTTCTTC; D: .; V: TRBV9; J: TRBJ2-1; length: 15; size: .
CDR3: CASSVPRGGRRYEQYF; DNA: TGTGCCAGCTCAGTTCCAAGAGGCGGGAGGCGCTACGAGCAGTACTTC; D: TRBD2; V: TRBV28; J: TRBJ2-7; length: 16; size: .
CDR3: CASSFQGPDYGYTF; DNA: TGTGCCAGCAGCTTTCAGGGTCCAGACTATGGCTACACCTTC; D: .; V: TRBV7-9; J: TRBJ1-2; length: 14; size: .
CDR3: CAWSVMRDEGYTF; DNA: TGTGCCTGGAGTGTGATGAGGGATGAAGGCTACACCTTC; D: .; V: TRBV30; J: TRBJ1-2; length: 13; size: .
CDR3: CATSDPQGALETQYF; DNA: TGTGCCACCAGTGATCCCCAGGGGGCTCTGGAGACCCAGTACTTC; D: TRBD1; V: TRBV24-1; J: TRBJ2-5; length: 15; size: .
CDR3: CASSLSTGSYEQYF; DNA: TGTGCCAGCAGTTTATCAACAGGGTCCTACGAGCAGTACTTC; D: .; V: TRBV27; J: TRBJ2-7; length: 14; size: .
CDR3: CASSPPWGGNTEAFF; DNA: TGTGCCAGCTCACCACCGTGGGGGGGGAACACTGAAGCTTTCTTT; D: .; V: TRBV18; J: TRBJ1-1; length: 15; size: .